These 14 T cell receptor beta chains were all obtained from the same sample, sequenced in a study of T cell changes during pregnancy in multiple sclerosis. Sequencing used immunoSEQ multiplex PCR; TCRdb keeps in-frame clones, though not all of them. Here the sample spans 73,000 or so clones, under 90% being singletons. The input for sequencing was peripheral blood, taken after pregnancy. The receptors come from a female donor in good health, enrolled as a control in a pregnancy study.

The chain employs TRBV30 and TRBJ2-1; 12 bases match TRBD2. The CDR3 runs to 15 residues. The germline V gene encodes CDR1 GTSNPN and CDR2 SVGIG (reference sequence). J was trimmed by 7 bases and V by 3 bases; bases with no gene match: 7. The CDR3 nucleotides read TGTGCCTGGAGGAGCGCTAGCGGGAGGGTGAATGAGCAGTTCTTC. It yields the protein CAWRSASGRVNEQFF.

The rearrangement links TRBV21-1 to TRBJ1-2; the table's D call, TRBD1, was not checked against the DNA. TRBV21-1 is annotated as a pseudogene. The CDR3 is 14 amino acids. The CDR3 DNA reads TGTGCCAGCAGTGGACAGGGGGCAGACTATGGCTACACCTTC. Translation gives CASSGQGADYGYTF.

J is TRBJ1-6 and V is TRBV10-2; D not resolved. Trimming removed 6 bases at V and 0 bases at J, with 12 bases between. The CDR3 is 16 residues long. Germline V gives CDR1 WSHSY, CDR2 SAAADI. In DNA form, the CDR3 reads TGCGCCAGCAGCCGCGGCCCTAGCTCCTATAATTCACCCCTCCACTTT. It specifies CASSRGPSSYNSPLHF.

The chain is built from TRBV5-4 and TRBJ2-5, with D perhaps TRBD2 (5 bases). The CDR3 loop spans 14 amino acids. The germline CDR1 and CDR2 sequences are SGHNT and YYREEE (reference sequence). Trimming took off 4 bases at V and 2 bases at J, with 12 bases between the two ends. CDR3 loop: CASSPGLIQETQYF. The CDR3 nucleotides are TGTGCCAGCAGCCCCGGACTGATACAAGAGACCCAGTACTTC.

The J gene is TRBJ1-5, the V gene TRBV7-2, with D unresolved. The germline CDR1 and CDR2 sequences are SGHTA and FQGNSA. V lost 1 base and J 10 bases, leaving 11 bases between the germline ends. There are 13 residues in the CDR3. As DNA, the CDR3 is TGTGCCAGCAGCTTAGGCTCTCTGGCACCCCAGCATTTT. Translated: CASSLGSLAPQHF. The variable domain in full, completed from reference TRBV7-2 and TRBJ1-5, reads GAGVSQSPSNKVTEKGKDVELRCDPISGHTALYWYRQSLGQGLEFLIYFQGNSAPDKSGLPSDRFSAERTGGSVSTLTIQRTQQEDSAVYLCASSLGSLAPQHFGDGTRLSIL.

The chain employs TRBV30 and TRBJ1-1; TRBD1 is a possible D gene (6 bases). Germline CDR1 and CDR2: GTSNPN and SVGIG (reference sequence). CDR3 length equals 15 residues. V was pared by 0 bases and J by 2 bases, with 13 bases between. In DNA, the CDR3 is TGTGCCTGGAGTGTACGAGGGACATTAAACACTGAAGCTTTCTTT. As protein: CAWSVRGTLNTEAFF.

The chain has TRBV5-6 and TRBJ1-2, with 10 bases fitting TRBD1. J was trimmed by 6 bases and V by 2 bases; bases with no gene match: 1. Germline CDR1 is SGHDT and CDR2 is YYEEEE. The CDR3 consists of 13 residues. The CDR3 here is CASSFGTGDGYTF. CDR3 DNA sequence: TGTGCCAGCAGCTTCGGGACAGGGGATGGCTACACCTTC.

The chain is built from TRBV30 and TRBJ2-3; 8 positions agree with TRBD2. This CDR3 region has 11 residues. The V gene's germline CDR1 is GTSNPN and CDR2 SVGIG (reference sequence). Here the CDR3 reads CVAGSADTQYF. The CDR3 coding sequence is TGTGTAGCGGGAAGCGCAGATACGCAGTATTTT.

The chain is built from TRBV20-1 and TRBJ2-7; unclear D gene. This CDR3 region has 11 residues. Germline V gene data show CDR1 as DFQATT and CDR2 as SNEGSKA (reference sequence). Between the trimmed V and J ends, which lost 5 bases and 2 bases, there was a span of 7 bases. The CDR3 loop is CSAPFTYEQYF. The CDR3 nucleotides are TGCAGTGCTCCTTTTACCTACGAGCAGTACTTC.

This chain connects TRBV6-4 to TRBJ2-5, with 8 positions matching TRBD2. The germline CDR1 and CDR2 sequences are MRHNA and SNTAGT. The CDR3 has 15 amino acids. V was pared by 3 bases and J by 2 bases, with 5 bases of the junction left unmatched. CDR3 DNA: TGTGCCAGCAGTGAGGGCAGCGGGGGACAAGAGACCCAGTACTTC. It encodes CASSEGSGGQETQYF.

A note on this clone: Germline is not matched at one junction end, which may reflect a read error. In DNA form, the CDR3 reads TGTGCCAGCTCGCCACAGGGGTGGGGGAACACTGAAGCTTTCTTT. Translated: CASSPQGWGNTEAFF. The chain has TRBV18 and TRBJ1-1, with 7 bases lining up with TRBD1. There are 15 residues in the CDR3. Germline CDR1 reads KGHSH; CDR2 reads LQKENI.

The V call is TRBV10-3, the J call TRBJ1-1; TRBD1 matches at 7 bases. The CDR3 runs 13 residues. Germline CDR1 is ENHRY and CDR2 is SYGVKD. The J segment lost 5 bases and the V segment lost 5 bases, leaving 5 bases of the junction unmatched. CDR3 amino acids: CAISLQGRTEAFF. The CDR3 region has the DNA TGTGCCATCAGTTTACAGGGGAGGACTGAAGCTTTCTTT.

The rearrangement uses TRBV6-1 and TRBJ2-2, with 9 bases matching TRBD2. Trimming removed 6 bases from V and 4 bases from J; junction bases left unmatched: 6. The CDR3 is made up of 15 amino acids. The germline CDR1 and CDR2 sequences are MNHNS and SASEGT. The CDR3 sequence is CASRVSGSGTGELFF. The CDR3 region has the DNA TGTGCCAGCAGGGTTAGCGGGAGCGGCACCGGGGAGCTGTTTTTT.

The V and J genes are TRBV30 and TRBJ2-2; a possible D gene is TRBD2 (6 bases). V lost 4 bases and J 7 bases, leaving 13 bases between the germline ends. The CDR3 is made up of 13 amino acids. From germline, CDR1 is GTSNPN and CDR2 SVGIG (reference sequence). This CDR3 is CAWTLGGGGELFF. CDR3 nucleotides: TGTGCCTGGACGCTGGGGGGAGGCGGGGAGCTGTTTTTT.